This TCR beta chain was captured in a study of control samples from healthy donors and cancer patients. Germline lookup yields CDR1 SGHTS and CDR2 YDEGEE. V lost 2 bases and J 7 bases, leaving 21 bases between the germline ends. CDR3 length: 16 amino acids. Profiling relied on immunoSEQ multiplex PCR, and the TCRdb table lists in-frame clones only, not all of them. This sample has about 28,000 clones, with about nine tenths found just once. Material: PBMCs. The clonotype comes from a man in his fifties with lung cancer. The chain employs TRBV5-8 and TRBJ1-2, with a tentative D call TRBD1 (6 bases). Here the CDR3 reads CASSFRQGSQRGGYTF. For the CDR3, the DNA is TGTGCCAGCAGCTTTCGGCAGGGGTCTCAACGTGGTGGCTACACCTTC. The full variable domain, its missing parts supplied by reference TRBV5-8 and TRBJ1-2, is EAGVTQSPTHLIKTRGQQATLRCSPISGHTSVYWYQQALGLGLQFLLWYDEGEERNRGNFPPRFSGRQFPNYSSELNVNALELEDSALYLCASSFRQGSQRGGYTFGSGTRLTVV.